This TCR beta chain was documented in a study of CD8 T cells in ankylosing spondylitis. Study-wide points: A TCR beta motif made of fewer than ten highly homologous variants seemed typical of ankylosing spondylitis blood. Past research had described some motif variants in reactive arthritis synovial fluid and blood.

This clonotype was observed at least ten times. Its cognate antigen is unknown. Making the TCR beta libraries involved quantitative 5'-RACE with molecular barcodes. Each CDR3 protein is one row after TCRdb ran MiXCR on the 5' RACE reads. The sample lists some 140,000 distinct CDR3 sequences; 7.3% were seen once. There are 15 residues in the CDR3. The germline gives CDR1 MDHEN, CDR2 SYDVKM. Trimming stripped 5 bases from V and 6 bases from J, with 17 bases between. Sequencing used blood, either unsorted or a sorted T cell fraction (not recorded which). The sequence was collected from a female donor with ankylosing spondylitis or in good health (not recorded which). J is TRBJ1-5 and V is TRBV28; D perhaps matches TRBD1 (5 bases). Written as DNA, the CDR3 is TGTGCCAGCAGTGGGACCCGATCCCCGGGTCAGCCCCAGCATTTT. This codes for CASSGTRSPGQPQHF. The full variable domain, rest sourced from reference TRBV28 and TRBJ1-5, is DVKVTQSSRYLVKRTGEKVFLECVQDMDHENMFWYRQDPGLGLRLIYFSYDVKMKEKGDIPEGYSVSREKKERFSLILESASTNQTSMYLCASSGTRSPGQPQHFGDGTRLSIL.